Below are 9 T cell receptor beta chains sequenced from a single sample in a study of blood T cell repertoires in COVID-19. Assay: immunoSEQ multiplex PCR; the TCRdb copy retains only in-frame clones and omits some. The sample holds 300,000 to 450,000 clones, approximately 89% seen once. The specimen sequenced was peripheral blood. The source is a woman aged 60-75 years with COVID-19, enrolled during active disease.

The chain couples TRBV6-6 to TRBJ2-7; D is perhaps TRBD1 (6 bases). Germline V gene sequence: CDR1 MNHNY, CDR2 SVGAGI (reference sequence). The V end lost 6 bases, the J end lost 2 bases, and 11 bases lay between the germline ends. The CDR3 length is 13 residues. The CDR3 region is CASSRTEAYEQYF. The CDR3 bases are TGTGCCAGCAGCCGGACAGAGGCCTACGAGCAGTACTTC.

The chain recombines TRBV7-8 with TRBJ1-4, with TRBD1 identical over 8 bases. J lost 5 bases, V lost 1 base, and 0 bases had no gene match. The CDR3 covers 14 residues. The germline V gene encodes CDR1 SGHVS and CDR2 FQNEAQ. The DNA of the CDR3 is TGTGCCAGCAGCTTAGACAGGGGGAATGAAAAACTGTTTTTT. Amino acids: CASSLDRGNEKLFF.

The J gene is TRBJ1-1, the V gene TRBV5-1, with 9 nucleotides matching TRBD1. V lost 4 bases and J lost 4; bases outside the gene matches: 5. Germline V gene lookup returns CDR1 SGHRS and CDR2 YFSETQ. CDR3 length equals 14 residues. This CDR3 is CASSPGTGTTEAFF. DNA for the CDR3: TGCGCCAGCAGCCCCGGGACAGGGACCACTGAAGCTTTCTTT. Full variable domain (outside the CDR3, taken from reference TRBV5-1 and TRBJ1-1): KAGVTQTPRYLIKTRGQQVTLSCSPISGHRSVSWYQQTPGQGLQFLFEYFSETQRNKGNFPGRFSGRQFSNSRSEMNVSTLELGDSALYLCASSPGTGTTEAFFGQGTRLTVV.

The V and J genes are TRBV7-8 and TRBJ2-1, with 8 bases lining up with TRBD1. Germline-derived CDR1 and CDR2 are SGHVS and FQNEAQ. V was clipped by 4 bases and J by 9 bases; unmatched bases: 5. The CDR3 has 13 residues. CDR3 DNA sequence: TGTGCCAGCAGCTCACACAGGGGGACTGAGCAGTTCTTC. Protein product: CASSSHRGTEQFF.

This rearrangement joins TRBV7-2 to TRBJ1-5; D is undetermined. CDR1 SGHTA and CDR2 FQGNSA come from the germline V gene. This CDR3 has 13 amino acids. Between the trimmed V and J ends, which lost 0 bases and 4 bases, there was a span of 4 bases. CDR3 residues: CASSLAANQPQHF. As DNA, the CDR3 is TGTGCCAGCAGCTTAGCGGCTAATCAGCCCCAGCATTTT.

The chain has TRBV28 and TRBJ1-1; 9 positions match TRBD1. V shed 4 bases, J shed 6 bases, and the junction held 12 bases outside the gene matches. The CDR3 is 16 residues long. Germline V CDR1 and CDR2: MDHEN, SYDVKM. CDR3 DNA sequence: TGTGCCAGCAGTTCCCGGACAGGGGCCTTTGGCCCTGAAGCTTTCTTT. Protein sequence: CASSSRTGAFGPEAFF.

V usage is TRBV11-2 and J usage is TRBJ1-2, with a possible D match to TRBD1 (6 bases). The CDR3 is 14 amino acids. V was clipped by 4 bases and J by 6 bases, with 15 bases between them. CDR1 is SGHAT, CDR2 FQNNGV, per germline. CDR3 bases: TGTGCCAGCAGCTCATCCCAGGGGAGGGATGGCTACACCTTC. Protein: CASSSSQGRDGYTF.

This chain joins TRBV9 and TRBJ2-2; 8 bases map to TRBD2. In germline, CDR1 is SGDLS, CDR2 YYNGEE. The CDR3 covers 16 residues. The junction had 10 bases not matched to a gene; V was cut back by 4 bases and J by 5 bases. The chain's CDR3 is CASSPRGGAPTGELFF. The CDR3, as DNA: TGTGCCAGCAGCCCCCGGGGGGGGGCGCCTACCGGGGAGCTGTTTTTT.

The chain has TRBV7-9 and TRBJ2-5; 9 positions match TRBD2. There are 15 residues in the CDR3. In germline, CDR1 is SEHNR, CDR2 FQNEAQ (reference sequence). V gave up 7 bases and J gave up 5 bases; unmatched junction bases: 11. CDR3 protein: CASTTTGSGGETQYF. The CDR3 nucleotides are TGTGCCAGCACCACGACAGGGAGCGGGGGGGAGACCCAGTACTTC.